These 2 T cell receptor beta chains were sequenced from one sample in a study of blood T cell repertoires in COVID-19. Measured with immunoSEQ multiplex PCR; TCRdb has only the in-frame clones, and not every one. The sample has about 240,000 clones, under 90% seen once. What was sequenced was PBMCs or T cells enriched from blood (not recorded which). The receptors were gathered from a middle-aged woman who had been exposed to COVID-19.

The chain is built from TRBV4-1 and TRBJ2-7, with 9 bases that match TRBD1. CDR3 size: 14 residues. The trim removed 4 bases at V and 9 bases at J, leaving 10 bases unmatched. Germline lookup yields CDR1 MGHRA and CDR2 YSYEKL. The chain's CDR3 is CASSPDRDRVVQYF. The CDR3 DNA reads TGCGCCAGCAGCCCAGACCGGGACAGGGTTGTGCAGTACTTC.

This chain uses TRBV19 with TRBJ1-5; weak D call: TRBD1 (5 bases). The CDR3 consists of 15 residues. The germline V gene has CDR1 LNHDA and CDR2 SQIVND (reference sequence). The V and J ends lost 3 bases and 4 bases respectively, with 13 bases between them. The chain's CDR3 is CASSIQQVGNQPQHF. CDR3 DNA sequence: TGTGCCAGTAGTATTCAACAGGTCGGGAATCAGCCCCAGCATTTT.